These 20 T cell receptor beta chains share one sample of origin, sequenced in a study of blood T cells in healthy people across ages. The authors ran a second PCR of about 6 to 11 cycles using a sample-barcoded 5' primer and a J-beta primer mix. TCRdb recomputed calls from the 5' RACE reads with MiXCR, one row per CDR3 protein. The repertoire holds about a million distinct CDR3 sequences, with 45% to 50% as singletons. What was sequenced was blood. The receptor set was obtained from a young man in good health.

Only a few counts were recorded for this clonotype. This chain links TRBV4-3 with TRBJ1-4; D may be TRBD1 (5 bases). Germline CDR1 is LGHNA and CDR2 is YSLEER. This CDR3 is 17 amino acids long. Trimming shortened V by 4 bases and J by 5 bases, and 20 bases separated the two germline ends. The CDR3 region has the DNA TGCGCCAGCAGCCCGCCCCCCGGTGACGGGGACAATGAAAAACTGTTTTTT. Translation gives CASSPPPGDGDNEKLFF.

This chain joins TRBV3-1 and TRBJ1-4, with 7 bases aligning to TRBD1. Germline V CDR1 and CDR2: LGHDT, YNNKEL (reference sequence). The CDR3 runs 14 residues. The junction had 10 bases not matched to a gene; V was cut back by 4 bases and J by 11 bases. The CDR3 is CASSPSRQGRKLFF. CDR3 sequence (DNA): TGTGCCAGCAGCCCTTCTAGACAGGGCCGTAAACTGTTTTTT.

The J gene is TRBJ1-2, the V gene TRBV7-2; 7 bases line up with TRBD1. Germline CDR1 and CDR2: SGHTA and FQGNSA. The CDR3 is 15 residues long. V trimming: 1 base; J trimming: 2 bases; junction bases outside the gene matches: 4. The DNA of the CDR3 is TGTGCCAGCAGCTTAGTCCAGGGGGAAAACTATGGCTACACCTTC. This translates into CASSLVQGENYGYTF.

This chain joins TRBV28 and TRBJ2-7; 9 bases map to TRBD1. The ends lost 6 bases at V and 3 bases at J; junction bases unmatched: 9. Germline values: CDR1 MDHEN, CDR2 SYDVKM. CDR3 length: 15 amino acids. The CDR3 reads CASRPGDRENYEQYF. As DNA, the CDR3 is TGTGCCAGCAGACCTGGGGACAGGGAAAACTACGAGCAGTACTTC.

J is TRBJ2-1 and V is TRBV7-2, with 7 bases that match TRBD2. The J call may be incorrect, as the DNA end agrees better with TRBJ2-7. The length of the CDR3 is 14 residues. Germline CDR1 SGHTA, CDR2 FQGNSA. CDR3 in DNA: TGTGCCAGCAGCTTAGAGAGACTAGCTAATGAGCAGTACTTC. Translating it yields CASSLERLANEQYF.

The chain links TRBV27 to TRBJ1-2, with D possibly TRBD1 on 6 matching bases. This CDR3 comprises 14 residues. The germline V gene encodes CDR1 MNHEY and CDR2 SMNVEV (reference sequence). The V end lost 3 bases, the J end lost 0 bases, and 8 bases lay between the germline ends. The CDR3 nucleotides are TGTGCCAGCAGTTTCGGGGACACTAACTATGGCTACACCTTC. This encodes CASSFGDTNYGYTF.

This clonotype was detected a few times. J is TRBJ2-2 and V is TRBV27, with 7 bases that match TRBD1. Germline-derived CDR1 and CDR2 are MNHEY and SMNVEV (reference sequence). With V trimmed by 6 bases and J by 4 bases, 8 bases remained unmatched. This CDR3 spans 15 amino acids. The CDR3 DNA reads as TGTGCCAGCAGGCCCGGACAGGTGCCCACCGGGGAGCTGTTTTTT. Protein product: CASRPGQVPTGELFF.

This clonotype was found a few times. This chain joins TRBV6-1 and TRBJ2-7; D possibly corresponds to TRBD1 (6 bases). V was cut by 9 bases and J by 3 bases, with 15 bases left in between. There are 13 residues in the CDR3. Germline CDR1 reads MNHNS; CDR2 reads SASEGT. The CDR3 protein is CASWTEGYYEQYF. In DNA form, the CDR3 reads TGTGCCAGTTGGACAGAGGGGTACTACGAGCAGTACTTC.

This clonotype was counted only a few times. This chain links TRBV27 with TRBJ2-1, with 10 bases matching TRBD1. Trimming removed 4 bases from V and 4 bases from J; junction bases left unmatched: 4. Per the germline V gene, CDR1 is MNHEY and CDR2 is SMNVEV (reference sequence). The CDR3 has 15 amino acids. In DNA form, the CDR3 reads TGTGCCAGCAGTTGGACAGGGGGGACGTACAATGAGCAGTTCTTC. Protein: CASSWTGGTYNEQFF.

The gene calls are TRBV10-3 and TRBJ1-5; tentative D call: TRBD1 (5 bases). Germline-derived CDR1 and CDR2 are ENHRY and SYGVKD. There are 14 residues in the CDR3. V lost 7 bases and J 3 bases, leaving 13 bases between the germline ends. The CDR3 DNA reads as TGTGCCATCAATACCGGGGGGGACAATCAGCCCCAGCATTTT. Protein product: CAINTGGDNQPQHF.

This clonotype was recorded many times. The chain couples TRBV9 to TRBJ2-3, with D tentatively TRBD1 or TRBD2 (5 bases each). The CDR3 has 15 amino acids. Germline loops: CDR1 SGDLS, CDR2 YYNGEE. Trimming pared 3 bases from V and 0 bases from J, leaving 11 bases between. CDR3 in DNA: TGTGCCAGCAGCGGACAAGGGGACAGCACAGATACGCAGTATTTT. It is translated as CASSGQGDSTDTQYF. Combining the CDR3 with reference TRBV9 and TRBJ2-3 gives the whole variable domain DSGVTQTPKHLITATGQRVTLRCSPRSGDLSVYWYQQSLDQGLQFLIQYYNGEERAKGNILERFSAQQFPDLHSELNLSSLELGDSALYFCASSGQGDSTDTQYFGPGTRLTVL.

A note on this clonotype: Germline is not matched at one junction end, which may reflect a read error. This chain joins TRBV3-1 and TRBJ2-3; TRBD2 aligns across 9 bases. The CDR3 has 15 amino acids. Germline CDR1 LGHDT, CDR2 YNNKEL (reference sequence). CDR3 coding DNA: TGTGCCAGCGGCCAAGAAGGGCGGGGGGGAGATACGCAGTATTTT. Translation: CASGQEGRGGDTQYF.

About this clonotype itself: The CDR3 does not close with the conserved phenylalanine or tryptophan, likely indicating a read error. This sequence joins TRBV11-1 and TRBJ2-7; 8 bases are a match to TRBD1. The ends lost 4 bases at V and 1 base at J; junction bases unmatched: 9. The germline gives CDR1 SGHAT, CDR2 FQDESV (reference sequence). There are 16 residues in the CDR3. The CDR3 protein is CASSSAAHRGSYEQYY. The CDR3 DNA follows: TGTGCCAGCAGCTCTGCGGCCCACAGGGGGTCCTACGAGCAGTACTAC.

This chain connects TRBV5-1 to TRBJ1-2, with D perhaps TRBD1 (5 bases). The CDR3 contains 16 residues. The V gene's germline CDR1 is SGHRS and CDR2 YFSETQ. V gave up 4 bases and J gave up 8 bases, with 24 bases separating them. CDR3 amino acids: CASSLTTGTVKGGYTF. In nucleotides, the CDR3 is TGCGCCAGCAGCCTAACAACCGGGACGGTGAAAGGAGGCTACACCTTC.

A remark on this clonotype: One end of the junction fails to match germline, which may point to a read error. The CDR3 reads CASSLQVENAEAFF. For the CDR3, the DNA is TGTGCCAGCAGCTTGCAGGTGGAGAACGCTGAAGCTTTCTTT. This chain connects TRBV12-3 or TRBV12-4 to TRBJ1-1; D call uncertain. The CDR3 totals 14 residues.

The rearrangement joins TRBV7-3 to TRBJ2-2; 9 nucleotides line up with TRBD1. CDR1 and CDR2 from the germline V gene are SGHTA and FQGTGA. The CDR3 loop spans 16 amino acids. After removal of 5 bases from V and 4 bases from J, the junction contained 8 bases not matched to a gene. The CDR3, as DNA: TGTGCCAGCAGCAGGTTGGGGACAGGGCTCACCGGGGAGCTGTTTTTT. Its translation is CASSRLGTGLTGELFF.

This chain uses TRBV20-1 with TRBJ2-7; weak D call: TRBD1 (6 bases). CDR1 is DFQATT, CDR2 SNEGSKA, per germline (reference sequence). V was pared by 4 bases and J by 0 bases, with 13 bases between. This CDR3 has 14 amino acids. CDR3 coding DNA: TGCAGTGCTACACTCCAGGGGTTCTCCTACGAGCAGTACTTC. It specifies CSATLQGFSYEQYF.

V and J are TRBV7-2 and TRBJ1-2; perhaps TRBD1 as D (6 bases). Trimming removed 6 bases from V and 4 bases from J, with 9 bases in between. The CDR3 has 12 amino acids. Germline V gene sequence: CDR1 SGHTA, CDR2 FQGNSA. CDR3 coding DNA: TGTGCCAGCAGGAGGGGGGGCTATGGCTACACCTTC. It translates to CASRRGGYGYTF.

This clonotype has more than one count but fewer than ten. The chain recombines TRBV12-3 or TRBV12-4 with TRBJ2-7; D unresolved. The V end was cut by 4 bases, the J end by 1 base, with 11 bases between. The CDR3 extends over 14 amino acids. The CDR3 reads CASSSLDGSYEQYF. The CDR3 DNA is TGTGCCAGCAGTTCACTGGACGGGTCCTACGAGCAGTACTTC.

Only a few counts were recorded for this clonotype. The V gene is TRBV2, the J gene TRBJ2-7; TRBD2 is a possible D gene (5 bases). The germline CDR1 and CDR2 sequences are SNHLY and FYNNEI. This CDR3 has 15 residues. Trimming shortened V by 8 bases and J by 5 bases, and 22 bases separated the two germline ends. CDR3 coding DNA: TGTGCCAGCGACGCCCGAGAGGGTTCGAAGAACGAGCAGTACTTC. Translated, it gives CASDAREGSKNEQYF.